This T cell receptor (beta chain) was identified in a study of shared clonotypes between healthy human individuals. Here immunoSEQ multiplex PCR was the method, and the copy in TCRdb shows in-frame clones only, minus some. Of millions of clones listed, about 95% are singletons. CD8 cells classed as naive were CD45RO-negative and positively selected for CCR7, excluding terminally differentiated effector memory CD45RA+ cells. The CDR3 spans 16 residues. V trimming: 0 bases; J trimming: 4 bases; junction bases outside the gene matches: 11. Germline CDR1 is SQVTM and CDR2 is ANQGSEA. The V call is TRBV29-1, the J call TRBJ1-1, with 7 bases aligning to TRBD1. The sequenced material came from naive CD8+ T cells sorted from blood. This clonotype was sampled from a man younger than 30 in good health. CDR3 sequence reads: CSVEEVRGTVGTEAFF. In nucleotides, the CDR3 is TGCAGCGTTGAAGAGGTGCGGGGGACAGTGGGCACTGAAGCTTTCTTT.